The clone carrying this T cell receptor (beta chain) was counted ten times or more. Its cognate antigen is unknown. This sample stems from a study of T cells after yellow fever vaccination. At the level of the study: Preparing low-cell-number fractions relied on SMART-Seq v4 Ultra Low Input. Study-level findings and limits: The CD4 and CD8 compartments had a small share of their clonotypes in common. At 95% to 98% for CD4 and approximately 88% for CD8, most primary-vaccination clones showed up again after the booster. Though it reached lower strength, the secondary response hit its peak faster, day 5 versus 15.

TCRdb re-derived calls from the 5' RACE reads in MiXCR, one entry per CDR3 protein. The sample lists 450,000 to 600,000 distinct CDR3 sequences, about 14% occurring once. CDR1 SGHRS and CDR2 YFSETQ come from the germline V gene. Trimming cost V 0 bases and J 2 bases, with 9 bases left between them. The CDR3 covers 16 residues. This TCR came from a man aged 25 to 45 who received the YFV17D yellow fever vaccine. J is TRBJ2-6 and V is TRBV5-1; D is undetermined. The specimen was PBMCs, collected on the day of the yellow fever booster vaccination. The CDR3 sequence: CASSLGGSAGANVLTF. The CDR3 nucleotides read TGCGCCAGCAGCTTGGGTGGTTCGGCTGGGGCCAACGTCCTGACTTTC.